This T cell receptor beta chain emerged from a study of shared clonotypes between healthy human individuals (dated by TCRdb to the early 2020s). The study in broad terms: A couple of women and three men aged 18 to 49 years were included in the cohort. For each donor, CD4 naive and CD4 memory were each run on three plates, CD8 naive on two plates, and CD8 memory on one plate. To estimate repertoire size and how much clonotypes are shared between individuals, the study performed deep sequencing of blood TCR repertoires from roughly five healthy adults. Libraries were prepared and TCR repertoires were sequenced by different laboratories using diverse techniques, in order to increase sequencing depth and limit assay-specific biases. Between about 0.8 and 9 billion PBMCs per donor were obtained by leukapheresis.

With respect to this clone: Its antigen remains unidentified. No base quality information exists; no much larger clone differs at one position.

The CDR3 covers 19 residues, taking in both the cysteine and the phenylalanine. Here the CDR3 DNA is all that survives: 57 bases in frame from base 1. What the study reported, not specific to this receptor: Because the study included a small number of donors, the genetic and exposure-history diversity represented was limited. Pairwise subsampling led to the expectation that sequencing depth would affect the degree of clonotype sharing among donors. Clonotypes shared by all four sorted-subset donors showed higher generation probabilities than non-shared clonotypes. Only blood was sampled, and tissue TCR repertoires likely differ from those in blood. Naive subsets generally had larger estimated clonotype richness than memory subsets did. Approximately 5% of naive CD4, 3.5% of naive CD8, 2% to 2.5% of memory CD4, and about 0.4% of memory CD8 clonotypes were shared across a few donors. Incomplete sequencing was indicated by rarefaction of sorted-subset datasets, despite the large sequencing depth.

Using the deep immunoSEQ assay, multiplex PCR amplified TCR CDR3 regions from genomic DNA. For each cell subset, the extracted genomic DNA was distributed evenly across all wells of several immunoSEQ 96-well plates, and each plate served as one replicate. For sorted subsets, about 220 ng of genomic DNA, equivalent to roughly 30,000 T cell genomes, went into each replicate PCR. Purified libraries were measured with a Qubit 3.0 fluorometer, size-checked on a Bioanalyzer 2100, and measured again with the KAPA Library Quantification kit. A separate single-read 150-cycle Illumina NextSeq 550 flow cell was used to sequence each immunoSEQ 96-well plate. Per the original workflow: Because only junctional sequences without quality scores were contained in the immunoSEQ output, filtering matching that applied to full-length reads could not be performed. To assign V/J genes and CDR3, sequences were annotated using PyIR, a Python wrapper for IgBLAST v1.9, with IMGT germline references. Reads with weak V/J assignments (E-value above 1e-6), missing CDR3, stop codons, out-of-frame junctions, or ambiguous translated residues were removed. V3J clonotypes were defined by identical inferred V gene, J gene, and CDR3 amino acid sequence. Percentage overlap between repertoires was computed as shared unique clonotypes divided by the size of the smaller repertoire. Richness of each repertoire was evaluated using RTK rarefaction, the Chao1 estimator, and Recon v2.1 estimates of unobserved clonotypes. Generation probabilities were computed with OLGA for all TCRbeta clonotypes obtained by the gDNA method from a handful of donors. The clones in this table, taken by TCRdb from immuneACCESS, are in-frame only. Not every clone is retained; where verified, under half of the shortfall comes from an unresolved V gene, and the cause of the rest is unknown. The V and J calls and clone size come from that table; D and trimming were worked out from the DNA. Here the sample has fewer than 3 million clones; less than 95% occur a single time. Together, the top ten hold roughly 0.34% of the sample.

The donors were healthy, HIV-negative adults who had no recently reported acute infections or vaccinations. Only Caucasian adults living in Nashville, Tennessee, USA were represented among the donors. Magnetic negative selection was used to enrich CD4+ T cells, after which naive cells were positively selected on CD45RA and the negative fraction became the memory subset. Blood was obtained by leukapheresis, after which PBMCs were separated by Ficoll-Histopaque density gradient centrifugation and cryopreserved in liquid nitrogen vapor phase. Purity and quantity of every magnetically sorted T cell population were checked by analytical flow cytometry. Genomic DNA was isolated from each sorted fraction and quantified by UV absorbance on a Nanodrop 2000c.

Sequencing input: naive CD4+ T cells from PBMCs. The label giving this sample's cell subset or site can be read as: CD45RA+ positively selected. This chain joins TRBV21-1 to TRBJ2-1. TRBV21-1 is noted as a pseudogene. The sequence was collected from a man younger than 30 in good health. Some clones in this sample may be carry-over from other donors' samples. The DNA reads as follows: TGTGCCAGCAGCAAAGCGGCGGGCGAGGACAAACCCCCCTACAATGAGCAGTTCTTC. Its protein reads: CASSKAAGEDKPPYNEQFF.